What follows describes a single T cell receptor beta chain. The sample originates from a study of blood T cell repertoires in COVID-19. In germline, CDR1 is MNHNS, CDR2 SASEGT. This CDR3 has 15 amino acids. The V and J ends lost 1 base and 3 bases, in that order; junction bases with no gene match: 5. TCRdb's copy holds only in-frame clones and misses some; the assay was immunoSEQ multiplex PCR. The sample records a few hundred thousand clones, around 86% being singletons. The chain has TRBV6-1 and TRBJ2-5, with 7 positions matching TRBD2. Sequenced material: peripheral blood. The receptor's source is a man aged 18 to 30 with active or convalescent COVID-19. The CDR3 bases are TGTGCCAGCAGTGAAGAAGCGCTAGCGGAAGAGACCCAGTACTTC. It codes for CASSEEALAEETQYF.